This record concerns one T cell receptor beta chain sequence. This record comes from a study of blood T cell repertoires in COVID-19. Repertoires were generated with immunoSEQ multiplex PCR, while TCRdb's copy carries only in-frame clones and drops some. The sample lists about 400,000 clones; under 90% were seen once. Participant ages covered about 18 to 100 years across 24 US areas. Trimming cost V 3 bases and J 2 bases; bases outside gene matches: 11. The CDR3 runs to 17 residues. From germline, CDR1 is SGHVS and CDR2 FQNEAQ. The chain employs TRBV7-8 and TRBJ2-3; TRBD2 matches 7 bases. Source material: PBMCs or T cells enriched from blood (not recorded which). The receptor was derived from a woman younger than 45 who had recovered from COVID-19. The CDR3 sequence: CASSFRTRRGNTDTQYF. Written as DNA, the CDR3 is TGTGCCAGCAGCTTCAGGACTAGGCGGGGTAACACAGATACGCAGTATTTT.